Below, 11 T cell receptor beta chains from the same sample are listed, as sequenced in a study of post-analysis software for immune sequencing data. Findings and limits, study-wide: There were roughly five TRBV segments more frequent in patients than controls, and TRBV5-6, TRBV5-1 and TRBV20-1 were among them.

Unique molecular identifiers had been added to the TCR beta cDNA libraries. TCRdb fed the PCR reads into MiXCR, producing one record per CDR3 protein. The table has about 500,000 distinct CDR3 sequences, roughly 46% seen once. No antigen is known for these receptors. Sequenced sample: blood. Receptors originate from a girl aged 5 to 17 with multiple sclerosis.

This clonotype has just a few counts. J is TRBJ2-1 and V is TRBV9, with no clear D. CDR3 length equals 15 residues. Germline values: CDR1 SGDLS, CDR2 YYNGEE. V lost 4 bases and J lost 2, with 13 bases in between. DNA of the CDR3: TGTGCCAGCAGCCCTCGGATGGATGCCTACAATGAGCAGTTCTTC. As protein: CASSPRMDAYNEQFF.

This clonotype was seen more than once but under ten times. The chain couples TRBV24-1 to TRBJ2-5; 10 nucleotides match TRBD1. CDR1 KGHDR and CDR2 SFDVKD come from the germline V gene. The CDR3 has 15 residues. The ends lost 5 bases at V and 5 bases at J; junction bases unmatched: 7. The CDR3 is CATSVAGTGEETQYF. Written as DNA, the CDR3 is TGTGCCACCAGTGTCGCTGGGACAGGGGAGGAGACCCAGTACTTC.

In this sample, this clonotype turned up many times. V usage is TRBV12-3 or TRBV12-4 and J usage is TRBJ1-1; D is uncertain. The V end lost 2 bases, the J end lost 1 base, and 2 bases lay between the germline ends. This CDR3 has 12 residues. The CDR3 here is CASSLQNTEAFF. The CDR3 region has the DNA TGTGCCAGCAGTTTACAGAACACTGAAGCTTTCTTT.

V is TRBV4-2 and J is TRBJ2-1; TRBD1 aligns across 9 bases. After removal of 3 bases from V and 5 bases from J, the junction contained 5 bases not matched to a gene. From germline, CDR1 is LGHNA and CDR2 YNFKEQ. The CDR3 contains 15 residues. The CDR3 DNA sequence: TGTGCCAGCAGCCAGGGACAGGGAAGGAACAATGAGCAGTTCTTC. Protein sequence: CASSQGQGRNNEQFF.

The chain employs TRBV20-1 and TRBJ1-1; 9 nucleotides align to TRBD1. Germline assignment: CDR1 DFQATT and CDR2 SNEGSKA (reference sequence). This CDR3 region has 17 residues. The ends lost 6 bases at V and 0 bases at J; junction bases unmatched: 14. The CDR3 here is CSAEGQGLSFMNTEAFF. The CDR3 DNA is TGCAGTGCCGAGGGACAGGGCCTATCTTTCATGAACACTGAAGCTTTCTTT.

V usage is TRBV5-1 and J usage is TRBJ2-1, with 8 bases fitting TRBD1. The ends lost 3 bases at V and 7 bases at J; junction bases unmatched: 9. CDR3 length: 15 residues. CDR1 and CDR2 from the germline V gene are SGHRS and YFSETQ. The CDR3 sequence: CASSYGQGSRNEQFF. CDR3 nucleotide sequence: TGCGCCAGCAGCTACGGACAGGGAAGTCGGAATGAGCAGTTCTTC.

This clonotype has a count of ten or more. The V call is TRBV13, the J call TRBJ2-3; 7 bases align to TRBD2. CDR3 length: 13 amino acids. Trimming at V came to 5 bases and at J to 7 bases, leaving 6 bases not matched to a gene. Germline V gene sequence: CDR1 PRHDT, CDR2 FYEKMQ (reference sequence). CDR3 in DNA: TGTGCCAGCAGCCCTGGGACTACCAATACGCAGTATTTT. It codes for CASSPGTTNTQYF.

This clonotype has a handful of counts. The chain couples TRBV4-2 to TRBJ2-5; D possibly corresponds to TRBD2 (6 bases). The CDR3 contains 16 residues. V gave up 0 bases and J gave up 4 bases, with 15 bases separating them. Germline assignment: CDR1 LGHNA and CDR2 YNFKEQ. The CDR3 region is CASSQEGQSGRETQYF. In nucleotides, the CDR3 is TGTGCCAGCAGCCAAGAAGGTCAGTCCGGGAGAGAGACCCAGTACTTC.

This clonotype appeared a few times. The chain is built from TRBV20-1 and TRBJ2-1; D gene unclear. Germline-derived CDR1 and CDR2 are DFQATT and SNEGSKA (reference sequence). Trimming removed 0 bases from V and 9 bases from J, with 18 bases in between. This CDR3 has 15 residues. The CDR3 reads CSARDGRTATGEQFF. The CDR3 DNA follows: TGCAGTGCTAGAGATGGGCGGACCGCTACCGGTGAGCAGTTCTTC.

The J gene is TRBJ1-1, the V gene TRBV6-5; no firm D call. Trimming pared 0 bases from V and 2 bases from J, leaving 13 bases between. The CDR3 is 16 residues long. Germline assignment: CDR1 MNHEY and CDR2 SVGAGI. The CDR3 DNA reads TGTGCCAGCAGTTACTCGGTATCTGCGAGAAACACTGAAGCTTTCTTT. As protein: CASSYSVSARNTEAFF.

This rearrangement joins TRBV15 to TRBJ2-7; D is uncertain. V was trimmed by 0 bases and J by 0 bases, leaving 9 bases between them. CDR3 length: 15 residues. Germline loops: CDR1 LNHNV, CDR2 YYDKDF (reference sequence). The CDR3 sequence is CATSRETASSYEQYF. The CDR3 DNA reads as TGTGCCACCAGCAGAGAAACGGCGAGCTCCTACGAGCAGTACTTC.